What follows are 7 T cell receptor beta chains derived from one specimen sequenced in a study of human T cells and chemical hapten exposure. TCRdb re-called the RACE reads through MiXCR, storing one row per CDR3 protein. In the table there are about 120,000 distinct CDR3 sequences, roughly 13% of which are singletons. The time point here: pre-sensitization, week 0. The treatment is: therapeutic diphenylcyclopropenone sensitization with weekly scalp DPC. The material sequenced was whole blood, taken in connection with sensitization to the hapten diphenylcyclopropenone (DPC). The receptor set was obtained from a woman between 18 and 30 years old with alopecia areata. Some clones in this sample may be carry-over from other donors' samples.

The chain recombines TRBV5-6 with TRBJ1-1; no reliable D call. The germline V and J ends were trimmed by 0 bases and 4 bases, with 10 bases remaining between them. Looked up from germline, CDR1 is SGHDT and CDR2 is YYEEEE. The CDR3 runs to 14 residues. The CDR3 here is CASSLGVGITEAFF. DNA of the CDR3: TGTGCCAGCAGCTTGGGGGTTGGTATCACTGAAGCTTTCTTT. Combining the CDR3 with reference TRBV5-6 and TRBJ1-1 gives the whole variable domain DAGVTQSPTHLIKTRGQQVTLRCSPKSGHDTVSWYQQALGQGPQFIFQYYEEEERQRGNFPDRFSGHQFPNYSSELNVNALLLGDSALYLCASSLGVGITEAFFGQGTRLTVV.

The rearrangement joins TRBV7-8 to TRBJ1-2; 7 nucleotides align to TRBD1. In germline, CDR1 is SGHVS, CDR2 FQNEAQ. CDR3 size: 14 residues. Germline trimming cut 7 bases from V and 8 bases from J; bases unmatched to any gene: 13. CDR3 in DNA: TGTGCCAGCACCCGGGGGGGAACAGGGGACGGCTACACCTTC. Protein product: CASTRGGTGDGYTF.

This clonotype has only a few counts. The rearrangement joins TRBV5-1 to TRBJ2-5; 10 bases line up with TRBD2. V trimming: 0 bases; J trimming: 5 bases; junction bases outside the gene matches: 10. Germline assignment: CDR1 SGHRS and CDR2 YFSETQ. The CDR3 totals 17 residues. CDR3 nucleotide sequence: TGCGCCAGCAGCTTGGACCCCCGGACTAGCGGTGTCGAGACCCAGTACTTC. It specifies CASSLDPRTSGVETQYF. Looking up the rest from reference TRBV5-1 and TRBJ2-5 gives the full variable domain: KAGVTQTPRYLIKTRGQQVTLSCSPISGHRSVSWYQQTPGQGLQFLFEYFSETQRNKGNFPGRFSGRQFSNSRSEMNVSTLELGDSALYLCASSLDPRTSGVETQYFGPGTRLLVL.

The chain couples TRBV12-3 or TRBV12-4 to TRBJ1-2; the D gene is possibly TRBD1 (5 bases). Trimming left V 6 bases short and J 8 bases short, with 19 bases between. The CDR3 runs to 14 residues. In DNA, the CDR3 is TGTGCCAGCAGCCCATACCCCCAGGGTTTCGGCTACACCTTC. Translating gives CASSPYPQGFGYTF.

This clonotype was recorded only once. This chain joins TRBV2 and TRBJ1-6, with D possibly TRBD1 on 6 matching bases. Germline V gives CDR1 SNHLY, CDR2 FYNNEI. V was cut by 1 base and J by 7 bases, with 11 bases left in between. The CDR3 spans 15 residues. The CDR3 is CASSEGRGGNSPLHF. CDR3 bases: TGTGCCAGCAGTGAAGGCAGGGGTGGCAATTCACCCCTCCACTTT.

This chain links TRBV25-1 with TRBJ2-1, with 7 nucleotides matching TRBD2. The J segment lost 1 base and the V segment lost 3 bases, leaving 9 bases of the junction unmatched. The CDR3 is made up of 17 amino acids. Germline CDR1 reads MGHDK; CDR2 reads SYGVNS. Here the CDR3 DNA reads TGTGCCAGCAGTGACGTTCCCGCGGGGGTTTCCTACAATGAGCAGTTCTTC. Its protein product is CASSDVPAGVSYNEQFF.

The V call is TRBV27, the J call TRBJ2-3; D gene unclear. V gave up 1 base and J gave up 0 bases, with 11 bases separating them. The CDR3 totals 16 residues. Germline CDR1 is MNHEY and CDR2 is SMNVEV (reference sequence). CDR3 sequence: CASSLYWNPSTDTQYF. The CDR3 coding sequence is TGTGCCAGCAGTTTATATTGGAATCCTAGCACAGATACGCAGTATTTT.